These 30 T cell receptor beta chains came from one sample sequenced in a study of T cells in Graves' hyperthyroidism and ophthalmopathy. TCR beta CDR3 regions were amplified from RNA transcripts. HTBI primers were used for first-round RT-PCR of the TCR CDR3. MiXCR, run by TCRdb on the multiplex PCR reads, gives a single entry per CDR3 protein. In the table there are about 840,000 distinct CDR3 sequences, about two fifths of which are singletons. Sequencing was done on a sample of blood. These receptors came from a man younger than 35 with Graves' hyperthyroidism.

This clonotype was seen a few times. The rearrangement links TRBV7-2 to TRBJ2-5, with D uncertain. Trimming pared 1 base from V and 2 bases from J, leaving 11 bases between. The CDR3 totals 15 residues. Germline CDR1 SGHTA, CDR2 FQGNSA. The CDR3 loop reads CASSLGPARQETQYF. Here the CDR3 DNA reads TGTGCCAGCAGCTTAGGCCCGGCCAGACAAGAGACCCAGTACTTC.

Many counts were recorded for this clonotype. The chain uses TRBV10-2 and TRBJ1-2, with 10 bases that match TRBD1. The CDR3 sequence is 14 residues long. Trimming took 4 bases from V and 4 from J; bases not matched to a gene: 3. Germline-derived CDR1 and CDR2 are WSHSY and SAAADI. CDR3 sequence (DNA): TGCGCCAGCAGTGCCGGGACAGGGGCCTATGGCTACACCTTC. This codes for CASSAGTGAYGYTF.

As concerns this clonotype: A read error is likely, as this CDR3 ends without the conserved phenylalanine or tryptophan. The CDR3 loop is CASNLGGSTEAFL. DNA of the CDR3: TGTGCCAGCAACTTAGGGGGGAGCACTGAAGCTTTCCTT. V usage is TRBV7-9 and J usage is TRBJ1-1; D may be TRBD1 (6 bases). Germline CDR1 reads SEHNR; CDR2 reads FQNEAQ (reference sequence). CDR3 length: 13 amino acids.

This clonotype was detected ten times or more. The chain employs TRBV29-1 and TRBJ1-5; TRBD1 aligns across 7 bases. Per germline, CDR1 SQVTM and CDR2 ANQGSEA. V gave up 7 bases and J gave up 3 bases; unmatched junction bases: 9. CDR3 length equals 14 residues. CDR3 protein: CSAIEDRTNQPQHF. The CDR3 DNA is TGCAGCGCAATTGAGGACAGGACCAATCAGCCCCAGCATTTT. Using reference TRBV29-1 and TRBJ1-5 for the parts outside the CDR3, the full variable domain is SAVISQKPSRDICQRGTSLTIQCQVDSQVTMMFWYRQQPGQSLTLIATANQGSEATYESGFVIDKFPISRPNLTFSTLTVSNMSPEDSSIYLCSAIEDRTNQPQHFGDGTRLSIL.

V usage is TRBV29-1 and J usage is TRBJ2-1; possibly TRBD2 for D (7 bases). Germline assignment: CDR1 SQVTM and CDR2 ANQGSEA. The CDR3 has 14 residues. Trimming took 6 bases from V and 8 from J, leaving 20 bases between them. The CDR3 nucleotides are TGCAGCGTCGAGGGGGGGAGGGCCGTAGATGAGCAGTTCTTC. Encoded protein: CSVEGGRAVDEQFF.

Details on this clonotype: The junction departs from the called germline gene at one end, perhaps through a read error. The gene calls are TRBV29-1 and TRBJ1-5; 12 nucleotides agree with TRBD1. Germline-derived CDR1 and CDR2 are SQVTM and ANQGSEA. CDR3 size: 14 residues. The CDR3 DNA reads TGCAGCGTCCGGGACAGGGGGCCCCATCAGCTCCAGCATTTT. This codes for CSVRDRGPHQLQHF.

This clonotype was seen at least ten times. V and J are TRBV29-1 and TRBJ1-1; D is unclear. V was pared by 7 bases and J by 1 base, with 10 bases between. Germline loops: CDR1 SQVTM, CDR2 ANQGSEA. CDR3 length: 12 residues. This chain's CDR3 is CSAVPQNTEAFF. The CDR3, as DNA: TGCAGCGCCGTCCCACAGAACACTGAAGCTTTCTTT.

DNA of the CDR3: TGTGCCAGCAGCCCAGCCGGGACGGCAGTGAACACTGAAGCTTTCTTT. It codes for CASSPAGTAVNTEAFF. The V call is TRBV12-3 or TRBV12-4, the J call TRBJ1-1, with D possibly being TRBD1 (5 bases). The V end lost 6 bases, the J end lost 0 bases, and 17 bases lay between the germline ends. This CDR3 is 16 amino acids long.

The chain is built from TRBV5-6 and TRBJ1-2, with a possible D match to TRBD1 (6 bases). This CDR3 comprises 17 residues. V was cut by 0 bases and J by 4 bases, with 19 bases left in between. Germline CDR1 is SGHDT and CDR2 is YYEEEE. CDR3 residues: CASSLAREGTTFYGYTF. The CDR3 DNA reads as TGTGCCAGCAGCTTGGCCAGGGAAGGGACAACCTTCTATGGCTACACCTTC.

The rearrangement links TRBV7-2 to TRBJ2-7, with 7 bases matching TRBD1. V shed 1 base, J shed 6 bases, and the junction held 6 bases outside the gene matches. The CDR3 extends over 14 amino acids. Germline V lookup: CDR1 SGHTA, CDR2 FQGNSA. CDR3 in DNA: TGTGCCAGCAGCTTAGAGGGGGCAATCGGCGAGCAGTACTTC. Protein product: CASSLEGAIGEQYF.

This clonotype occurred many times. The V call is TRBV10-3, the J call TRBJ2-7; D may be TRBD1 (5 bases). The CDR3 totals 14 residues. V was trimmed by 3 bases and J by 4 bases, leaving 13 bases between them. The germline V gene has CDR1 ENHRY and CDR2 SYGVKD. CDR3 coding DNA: TGTGCCATCAGTGAAAATCCAGGGCGGTACGAGCAGTACTTC. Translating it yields CAISENPGRYEQYF.

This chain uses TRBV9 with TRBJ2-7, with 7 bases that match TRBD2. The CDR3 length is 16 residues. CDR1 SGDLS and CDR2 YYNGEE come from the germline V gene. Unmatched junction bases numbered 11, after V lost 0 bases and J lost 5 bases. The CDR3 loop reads CASSVGGEGSLHEQYF. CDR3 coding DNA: TGTGCCAGCAGCGTAGGAGGGGAGGGCAGTCTCCACGAGCAGTACTTC.

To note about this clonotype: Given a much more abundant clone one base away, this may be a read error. CDR3 nucleotides: TGTGCCAGCAGCGTAGAGGGGGGAGAGGTAGCTTTCTTT. Its translation: CASSVEGGEVAFF. The rearrangement uses TRBV9 and TRBJ1-1, with D perhaps TRBD1 (6 bases). Per germline, CDR1 SGDLS and CDR2 YYNGEE. This CDR3 contains 13 residues. Trimming took off 0 bases at V and 10 bases at J, with 13 bases between the two ends.

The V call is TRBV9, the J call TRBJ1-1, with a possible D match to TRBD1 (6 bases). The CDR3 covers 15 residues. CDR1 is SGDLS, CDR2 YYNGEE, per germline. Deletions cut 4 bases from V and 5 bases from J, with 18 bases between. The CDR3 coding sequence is TGTGCCAGCAGCTCGGGGGGGCAAGGTCAGACTGAAGCTTTCTTT. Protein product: CASSSGGQGQTEAFF. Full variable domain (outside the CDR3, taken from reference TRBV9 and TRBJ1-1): DSGVTQTPKHLITATGQRVTLRCSPRSGDLSVYWYQQSLDQGLQFLIQYYNGEERAKGNILERFSAQQFPDLHSELNLSSLELGDSALYFCASSSGGQGQTEAFFGQGTRLTVV.

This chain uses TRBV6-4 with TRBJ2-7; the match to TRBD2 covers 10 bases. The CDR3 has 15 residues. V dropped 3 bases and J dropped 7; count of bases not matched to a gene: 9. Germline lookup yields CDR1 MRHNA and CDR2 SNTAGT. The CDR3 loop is CASSESSGGRREQYF. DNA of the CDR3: TGTGCCAGCAGTGAATCTAGCGGGGGCCGTAGGGAGCAGTACTTC.

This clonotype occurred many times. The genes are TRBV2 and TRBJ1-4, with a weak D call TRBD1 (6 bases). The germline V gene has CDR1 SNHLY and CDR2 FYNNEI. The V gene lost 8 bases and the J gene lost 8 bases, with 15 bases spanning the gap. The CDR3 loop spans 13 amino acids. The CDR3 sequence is CASEGDSGEKLFF. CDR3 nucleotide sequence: TGTGCCAGCGAGGGGGACTCGGGGGAAAAACTGTTTTTT.

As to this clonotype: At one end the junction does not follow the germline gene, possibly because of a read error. CDR3 region: CASSLEGRPYEQYF. The CDR3 nucleotides read TGTGCCAGCAGCTTAGAAGGAAGACCCTACGAGCAGTACTTC. This chain uses TRBV5-1 with TRBJ2-7; no reliable D call. This CDR3 comprises 14 residues. Germline loops: CDR1 SGHRS, CDR2 YFSETQ. Drawing the rest from reference TRBV5-1 and TRBJ2-7, the complete variable domain is KAGVTQTPRYLIKTRGQQVTLSCSPISGHRSVSWYQQTPGQGLQFLFEYFSETQRNKGNFPGRFSGRQFSNSRSEMNVSTLELGDSALYLCASSLEGRPYEQYFGPGTRLTVT.

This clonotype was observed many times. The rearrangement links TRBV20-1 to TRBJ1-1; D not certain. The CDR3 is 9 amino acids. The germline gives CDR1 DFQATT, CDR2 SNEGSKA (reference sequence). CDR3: CRKNTEAFF. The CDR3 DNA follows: TGCAGGAAAAACACTGAAGCTTTCTTT.

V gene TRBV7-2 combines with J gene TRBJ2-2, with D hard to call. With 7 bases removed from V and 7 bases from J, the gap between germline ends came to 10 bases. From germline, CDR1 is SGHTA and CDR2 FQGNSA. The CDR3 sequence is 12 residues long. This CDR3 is CASNLVGGELFF. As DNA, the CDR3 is TGTGCCAGCAACCTTGTAGGCGGGGAGCTGTTTTTT.

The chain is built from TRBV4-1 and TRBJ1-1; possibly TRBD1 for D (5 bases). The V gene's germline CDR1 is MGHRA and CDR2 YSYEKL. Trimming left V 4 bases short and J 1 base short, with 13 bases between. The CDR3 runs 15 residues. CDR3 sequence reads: CASSLEGRWNTEAFF. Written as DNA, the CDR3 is TGCGCCAGCAGCCTAGAGGGACGATGGAACACTGAAGCTTTCTTT.

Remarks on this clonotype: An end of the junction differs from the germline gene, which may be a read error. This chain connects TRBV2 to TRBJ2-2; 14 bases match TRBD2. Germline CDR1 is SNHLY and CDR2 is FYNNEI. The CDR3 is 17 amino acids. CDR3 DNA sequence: TGTACCAGCAGTGTTGGACTAGCGGGAGGGAACACCGGGGAGCTGTTTTTT. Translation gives CTSSVGLAGGNTGELFF. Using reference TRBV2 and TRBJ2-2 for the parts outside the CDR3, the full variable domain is EPEVTQTPSHQVTQMGQEVILRCVPISNHLYFYWYRQILGQKVEFLVSFYNNEISEKSEIFDDQFSVERPDGSNFTLKIRSTKLEDSAMYFCTSSVGLAGGNTGELFFGEGSRLTVL.

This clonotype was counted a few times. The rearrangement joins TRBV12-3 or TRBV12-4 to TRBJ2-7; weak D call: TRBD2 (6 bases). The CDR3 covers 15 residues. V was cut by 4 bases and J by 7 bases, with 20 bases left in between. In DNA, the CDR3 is TGTGCCAGCAGTTCCGGAGGGCCGCGAAGAGAGGAGCAGTACTTC. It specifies CASSSGGPRREEQYF.

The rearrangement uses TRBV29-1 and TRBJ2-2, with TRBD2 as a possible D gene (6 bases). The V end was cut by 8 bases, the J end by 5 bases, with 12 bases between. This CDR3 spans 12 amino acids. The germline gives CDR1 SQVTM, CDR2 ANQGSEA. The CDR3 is CSSPGGTGELFF. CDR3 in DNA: TGCAGCAGCCCCGGAGGGACCGGGGAGCTGTTTTTT.

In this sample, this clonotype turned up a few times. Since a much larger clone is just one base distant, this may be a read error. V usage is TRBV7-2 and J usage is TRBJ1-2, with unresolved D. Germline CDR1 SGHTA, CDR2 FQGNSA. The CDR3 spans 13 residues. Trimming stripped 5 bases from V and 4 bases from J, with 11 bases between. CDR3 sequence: CASSQDWIYGYTF. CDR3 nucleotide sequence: TGTGCCAGCAGCCAAGACTGGATCTATGGCTACACCTTC.

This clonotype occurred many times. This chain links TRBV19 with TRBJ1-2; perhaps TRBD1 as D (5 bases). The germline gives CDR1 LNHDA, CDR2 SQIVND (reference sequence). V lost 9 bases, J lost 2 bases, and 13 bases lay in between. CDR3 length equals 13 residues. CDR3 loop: CASAWAGNYGYTF. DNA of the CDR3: TGTGCCAGCGCTTGGGCAGGGAACTATGGCTACACCTTC.

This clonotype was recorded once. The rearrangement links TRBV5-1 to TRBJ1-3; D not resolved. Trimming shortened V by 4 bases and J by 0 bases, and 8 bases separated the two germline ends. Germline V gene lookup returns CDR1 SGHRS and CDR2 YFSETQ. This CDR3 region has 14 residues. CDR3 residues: CASSAAVSGNTIYF. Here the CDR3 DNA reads TGCGCCAGCAGCGCTGCAGTCTCTGGAAACACCATATATTTT.

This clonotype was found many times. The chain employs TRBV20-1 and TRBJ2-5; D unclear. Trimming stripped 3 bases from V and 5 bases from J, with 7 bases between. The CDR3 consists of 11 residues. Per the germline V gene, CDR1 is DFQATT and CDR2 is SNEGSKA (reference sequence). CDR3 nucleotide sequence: TGCAGTGCTAGCTCTGCCGAGACCCAGTACTTC. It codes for CSASSAETQYF.

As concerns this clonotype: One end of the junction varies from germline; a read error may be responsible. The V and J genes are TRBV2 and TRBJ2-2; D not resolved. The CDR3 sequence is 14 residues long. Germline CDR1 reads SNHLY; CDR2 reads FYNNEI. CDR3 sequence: CASSLILPTGELFF. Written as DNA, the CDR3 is TGCGCCAGCAGCCTAATCTTACCCACCGGGGAGCTGTTTTTT.

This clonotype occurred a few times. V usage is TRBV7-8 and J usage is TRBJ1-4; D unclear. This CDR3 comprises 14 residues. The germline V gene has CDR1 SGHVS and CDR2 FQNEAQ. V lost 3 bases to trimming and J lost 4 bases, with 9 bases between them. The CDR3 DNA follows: TGTGCCAGCAGCTTCTACAGAGATAATGAAAAACTGTTTTTT. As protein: CASSFYRDNEKLFF. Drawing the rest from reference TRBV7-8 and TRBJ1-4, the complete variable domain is GAGVSQSPRYKVAKRGQDVALRCDPISGHVSLFWYQQALGQGPEFLTYFQNEAQLDKSGLPSDRFFAERPEGSVSTLKIQRTQQEDSAVYLCASSFYRDNEKLFFGSGTQLSVL.

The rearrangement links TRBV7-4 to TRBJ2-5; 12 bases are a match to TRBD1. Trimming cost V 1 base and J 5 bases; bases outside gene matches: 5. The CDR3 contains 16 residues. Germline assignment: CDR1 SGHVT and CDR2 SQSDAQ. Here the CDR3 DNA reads TGTGCCAGCAGCTTAGTGACGGGACAGGGGGCGGAGACCCAGTACTTC. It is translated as CASSLVTGQGAETQYF.